This is a list of T cell receptor beta chains from one sample in a study of T cells after yellow fever vaccination. TCRdb independently ran MiXCR on the 5' RACE reads; one entry per CDR3 protein. The data hold about 350,000 distinct CDR3 sequences, with less than 9.5% observed a single time. The input for sequencing was PBMCs, taken more than 40 days after the first yellow fever vaccination. The receptors here all came from a man younger than 35 who received the YFV17D yellow fever vaccine. Both conserved end residues are part of each CDR3. The order of the fields is J gene, V gene, clone size, D gene, CDR3 DNA, CDR3 protein. D genes are given only for firm matches. Some rows mark clone size as missing; the rest say once, few, many or name a class of expanded clone.

TRBJ1-4 TRBV12-3/TRBV12-4 few NA TGTGCCAGCAGTCCAGGGTATTCGAATGAAAAACTGTTTTTT CASSPGYSNEKLFF
TRBJ2-1 TRBV5-1 few TRBD2 TGCGCCAGCAGCTTGACTTTGAGCGGGGGAAACAATGAGCAGTTCTTC CASSLTLSGGNNEQFF
TRBJ2-3 TRBV4-1 many NA TGCGCCAGCAGCCAAGTGCCCTCACAGTCAGATACGCAGTATTTT CASSQVPSQSDTQYF
TRBJ2-5 TRBV20-1 few NA TGCAGTGGCCAGTCCTGGCAGGTAGCGGCCCTCCAAGAGACCCAGTACTTC CSGQSWQVAALQETQYF
TRBJ1-2 TRBV7-2 NA NA TGTGCCAGCAGCCCGACCCCCTATGGCTACACCTTC CASSPTPYGYTF
TRBJ2-3 TRBV28 NA NA TGTGCCAGCAGTTTGGGTGGGGATAAGTCAGATACGCAGTATTTT CASSLGGDKSDTQYF
TRBJ2-3 TRBV5-1 few NA TGCGCCAGCAGTGGGGGACCCGGCCCCGATACGCAGTATTTT CASSGGPGPDTQYF
TRBJ1-6 TRBV27 NA NA TGTGCCAGCAGTTTCTCAGGGCTCTCCTATAATTCACCCCTCCACTTT CASSFSGLSYNSPLHF
TRBJ1-3 TRBV7-9 many NA TGTGCCAGCAGATATAACCGGGACACATCTTCTGGAAACACCATATATTTT CASRYNRDTSSGNTIYF
TRBJ2-1 TRBV7-2 NA TRBD1 TGTGCCAGCAGCTCTCGAGTCTCCGGGCAGGGGGCCAATGAGCAGTTCTTC CASSSRVSGQGANEQFF
TRBJ1-1 TRBV25-1 NA NA TGTGCCAGCAGTGAATGGGCAGTGGGGGGGGTTGAAGCTTTCTTT CASSEWAVGGVEAFF
TRBJ2-1 TRBV27 many NA TGTGCCAGCAGTTTAGACTTATTCAGGGGTCAGCATGAGCAGTTCTTC CASSLDLFRGQHEQFF
TRBJ1-5 TRBV12-3/TRBV12-4 NA NA TGTGCCAGCAGTTTGTATGGGGGGGAGCCCCAGCATTTT CASSLYGGEPQHF
TRBJ2-3 TRBV6-4 NA NA TGTGCCAGCAGTTCGACTAGATCGAGGAATACGCAGTATTTT CASSSTRSRNTQYF
TRBJ2-5 TRBV11-2 NA TRBD2 TGTGCCAGCAGCTTAGGCCCGCTAGCGGGGTTTGAGACCCAGTACTTC CASSLGPLAGFETQYF
TRBJ2-2 TRBV7-3 many NA TGTGCCAGCAACGATAAAGCGGGGGAGCTGTTTTTT CASNDKAGELFF
TRBJ2-5 TRBV5-4 few TRBD1 TGTGCCAGCAGCTTGGGCGCCCTGACAGGGTTCGGCGAGACCCAGTACTTC CASSLGALTGFGETQYF
TRBJ1-2 TRBV10-3 many NA TGTGCCATCAGTGAGCGACCCGGGACGGAGTATGGCTACACCTTC CAISERPGTEYGYTF
TRBJ2-1 TRBV19 NA NA TGTGCCAGCCGTTCTGCATTAGGGGCCTTCGTGCACAATGAGCAGTTCTTC CASRSALGAFVHNEQFF
TRBJ2-2 TRBV20-1 many NA TGCAGTGCTAGGGTAGCGGCGAACACCGGGGAGCTGTTTTTT CSARVAANTGELFF
TRBJ2-7 TRBV20-1 NA NA TGCAGTGCTAGAGAGGGGGAGGCCTACGAGCAGTACTTC CSAREGEAYEQYF
TRBJ2-3 TRBV5-1 few TRBD1 TGCGCCAGCAGCAGATCCGGGACAGGGGTGACAGATACGCAGTATTTT CASSRSGTGVTDTQYF